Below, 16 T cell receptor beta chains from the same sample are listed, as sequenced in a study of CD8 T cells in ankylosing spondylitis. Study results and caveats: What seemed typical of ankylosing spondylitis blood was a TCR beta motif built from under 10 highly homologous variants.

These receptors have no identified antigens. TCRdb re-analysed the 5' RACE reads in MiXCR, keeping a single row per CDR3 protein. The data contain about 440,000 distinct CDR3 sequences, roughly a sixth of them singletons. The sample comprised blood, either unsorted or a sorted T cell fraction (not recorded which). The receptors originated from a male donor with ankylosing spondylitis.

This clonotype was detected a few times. The CDR3: CASSRGPSMGAFF. The CDR3 nucleotides are TGTGCCAGCAGTCGGGGGCCTTCAATGGGGGCTTTCTTT. This rearrangement joins TRBV6-1 to TRBJ1-1, with D possibly TRBD1 on 6 matching bases. The CDR3 has 13 amino acids. V shed 5 bases and J shed 11 bases, with 18 bases lying between them. The V gene's germline CDR1 is MNHNS and CDR2 SASEGT.

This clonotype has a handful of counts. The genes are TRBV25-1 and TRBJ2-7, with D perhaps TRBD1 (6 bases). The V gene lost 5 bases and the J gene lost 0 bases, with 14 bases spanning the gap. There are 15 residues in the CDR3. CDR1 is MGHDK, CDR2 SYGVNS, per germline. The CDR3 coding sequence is TGTGCCAGCAGTCCACCGGGGACACTCTCCTACGAGCAGTACTTC. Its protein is CASSPPGTLSYEQYF.

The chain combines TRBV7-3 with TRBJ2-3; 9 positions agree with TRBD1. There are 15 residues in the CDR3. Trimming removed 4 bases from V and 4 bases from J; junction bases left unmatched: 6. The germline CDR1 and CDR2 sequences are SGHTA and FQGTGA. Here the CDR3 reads CASSWGQGGSDTQYF. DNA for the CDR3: TGTGCCAGCAGCTGGGGACAGGGCGGGTCAGATACGCAGTATTTT. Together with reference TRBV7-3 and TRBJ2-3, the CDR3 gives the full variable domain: GAGVSQTPSNKVTEKGKYVELRCDPISGHTALYWYRQSLGQGPEFLIYFQGTGAADDSGLPNDRFFAVRPEGSVSTLKIQRTERGDSAVYLCASSWGQGGSDTQYFGPGTRLTVL.

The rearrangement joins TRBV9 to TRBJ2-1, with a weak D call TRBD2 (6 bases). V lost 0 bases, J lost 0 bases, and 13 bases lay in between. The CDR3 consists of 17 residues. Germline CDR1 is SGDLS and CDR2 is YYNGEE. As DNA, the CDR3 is TGTGCCAGCAGCGTAGCTCCGGGACTGTCCTCCTACAATGAGCAGTTCTTC. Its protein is CASSVAPGLSSYNEQFF. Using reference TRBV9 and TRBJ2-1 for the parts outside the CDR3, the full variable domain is DSGVTQTPKHLITATGQRVTLRCSPRSGDLSVYWYQQSLDQGLQFLIQYYNGEERAKGNILERFSAQQFPDLHSELNLSSLELGDSALYFCASSVAPGLSSYNEQFFGPGTRLTVL.

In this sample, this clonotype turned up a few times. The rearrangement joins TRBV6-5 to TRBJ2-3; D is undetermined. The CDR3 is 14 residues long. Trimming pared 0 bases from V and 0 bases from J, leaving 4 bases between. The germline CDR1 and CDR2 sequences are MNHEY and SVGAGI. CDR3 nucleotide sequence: TGTGCCAGCAGTTACTCCGCTAGCACAGATACGCAGTATTTT. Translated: CASSYSASTDTQYF.

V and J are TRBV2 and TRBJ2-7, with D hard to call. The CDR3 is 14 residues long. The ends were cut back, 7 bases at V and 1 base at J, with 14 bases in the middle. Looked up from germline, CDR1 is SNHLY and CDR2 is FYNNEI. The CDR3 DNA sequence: TGTGCCAGCATATATGGGCCTTCTTCCTACGAGCAGTACTTC. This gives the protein CASIYGPSSYEQYF.

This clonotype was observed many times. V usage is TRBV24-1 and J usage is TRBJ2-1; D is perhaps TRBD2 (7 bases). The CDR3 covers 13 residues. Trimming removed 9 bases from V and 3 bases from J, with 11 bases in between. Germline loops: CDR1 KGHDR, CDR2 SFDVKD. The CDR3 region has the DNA TGTGCCACCCGGGGGGCGTTCTACAATGAGCAGTTCTTC. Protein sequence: CATRGAFYNEQFF.

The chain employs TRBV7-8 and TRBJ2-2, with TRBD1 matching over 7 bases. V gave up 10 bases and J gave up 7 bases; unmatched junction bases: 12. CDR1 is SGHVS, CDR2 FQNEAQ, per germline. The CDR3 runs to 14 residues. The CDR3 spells CATVTGFYDGELFF. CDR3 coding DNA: TGTGCCACAGTGACAGGGTTTTACGACGGGGAGCTGTTTTTT.

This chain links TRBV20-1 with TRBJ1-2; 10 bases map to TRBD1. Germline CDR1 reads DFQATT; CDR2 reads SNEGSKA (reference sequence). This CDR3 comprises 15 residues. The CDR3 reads CSAAGQGDTNYGYTF. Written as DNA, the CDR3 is TGCAGCGCCGCAGGACAGGGGGATACTAACTATGGCTACACCTTC.

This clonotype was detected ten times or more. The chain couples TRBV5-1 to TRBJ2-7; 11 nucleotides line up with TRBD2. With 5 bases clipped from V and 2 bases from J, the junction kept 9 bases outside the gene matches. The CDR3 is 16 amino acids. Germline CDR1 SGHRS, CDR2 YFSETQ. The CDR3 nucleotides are TGCGCCAGCAGACTGTCGACTAGCGGGATGCCCTACGAGCAGTACTTC. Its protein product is CASRLSTSGMPYEQYF.

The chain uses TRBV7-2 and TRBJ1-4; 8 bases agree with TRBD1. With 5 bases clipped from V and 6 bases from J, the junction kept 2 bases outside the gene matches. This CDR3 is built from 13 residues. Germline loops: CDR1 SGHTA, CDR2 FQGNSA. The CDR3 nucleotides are TGTGCCAGCAGCATGGACAGGGATGAAAAACTGTTTTTT. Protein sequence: CASSMDRDEKLFF.

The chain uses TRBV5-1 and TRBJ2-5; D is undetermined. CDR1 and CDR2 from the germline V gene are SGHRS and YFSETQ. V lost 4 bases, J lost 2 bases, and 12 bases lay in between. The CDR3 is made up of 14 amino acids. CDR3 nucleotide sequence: TGCGCCAGCAGCCAGGTGGACCCACAAGAGACCCAGTACTTC. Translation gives CASSQVDPQETQYF.

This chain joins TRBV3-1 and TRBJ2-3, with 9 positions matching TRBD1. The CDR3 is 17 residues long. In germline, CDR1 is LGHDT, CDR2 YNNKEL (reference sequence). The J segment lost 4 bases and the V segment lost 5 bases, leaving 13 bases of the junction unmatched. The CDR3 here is CASSSQQGANTPDTQYF. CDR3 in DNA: TGTGCCAGCAGCAGTCAACAGGGGGCTAACACCCCAGATACGCAGTATTTT.

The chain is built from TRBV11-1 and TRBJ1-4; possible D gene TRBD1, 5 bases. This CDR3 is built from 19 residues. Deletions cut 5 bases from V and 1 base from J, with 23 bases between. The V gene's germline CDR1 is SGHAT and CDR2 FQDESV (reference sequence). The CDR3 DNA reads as TGTGCCAGCAGCAGCTTAAGGTTCAGGGAATCGCGAACTAATGAAAAACTGTTTTTT. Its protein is CASSSLRFRESRTNEKLFF.

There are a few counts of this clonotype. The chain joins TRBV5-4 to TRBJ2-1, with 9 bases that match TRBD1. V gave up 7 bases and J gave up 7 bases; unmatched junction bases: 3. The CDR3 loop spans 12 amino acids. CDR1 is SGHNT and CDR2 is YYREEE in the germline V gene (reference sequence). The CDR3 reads CASGTGLNEQFF. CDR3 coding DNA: TGTGCCAGCGGGACAGGGTTGAATGAGCAGTTCTTC.

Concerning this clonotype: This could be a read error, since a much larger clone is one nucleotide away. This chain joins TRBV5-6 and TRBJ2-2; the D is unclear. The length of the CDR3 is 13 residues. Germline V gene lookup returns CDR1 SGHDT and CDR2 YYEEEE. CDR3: CTSSFRAAGELFF. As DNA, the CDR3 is TGTACCAGCAGCTTCCGCGCCGCCGGGGAGCTGTTTTTT.